This T cell receptor beta chain was sequenced for a study of beta chain features in type 1 diabetes. Germline V gene sequence: CDR1 SGHAT, CDR2 FQNNGV. The CDR3 consists of 14 residues. Unmatched junction bases numbered 6, after V lost 7 bases and J lost 1 base. Every donor had blood drawn once into heparin, 90 to 150 mL on average. Purity (above 98%) was reached by all sorted populations. Expressed TCRB transcripts were sequenced because the isolated RNA had all been reverse transcribed beforehand. Profiling relied on immunoSEQ multiplex PCR, and the TCRdb table lists in-frame clones only, not all of them. Of 900,000 or so clones in the sample, roughly 16% are singletons; the top ten hold 0.02% to 0.025%.

The sequenced sample consisted of naive CD4+ T cells from blood. This clonotype was obtained from a woman aged 18-35 years in good health. The chain links TRBV11-2 to TRBJ2-7; 8 bases match TRBD1. The CDR3 DNA reads TGTGCCAGCACCCAGGGGGCGCTTTCCTACGAGCAGTACTTC. Its translation: CASTQGALSYEQYF.